Listed below are T cell receptor beta chains from one sample, sequenced in a study of T cell responses to AZD1222 COVID-19 vaccine. The table came from immunoSEQ multiplex PCR; TCRdb's copy has only in-frame clones and leaves some out. The table lists about 110,000 clones, around 90% of them singletons. The source was peripheral blood, collected on day 0 of AZD1222 vaccination. All receptors derive from an adult in good health. The CDR3 runs from the conserved cysteine through the conserved F or W. D genes are given only for firm matches. The size entry is marked missing in some rows and otherwise reads once, few, many or a size class.

>TRBJ2-7|TRBV5-4|.|.
TGTGCCAGCAGCCCCCCGATGGAGCCCTACGAGCAGTACTTC
CASSPPMEPYEQYF
>TRBJ2-5|TRBV2|.|TRBD2
TGTGCCAGCAGTGAATCTAGCGGGGGTGGAGAGACCCAGTACTTC
CASSESSGGGETQYF
>TRBJ1-3|TRBV9|.|.
TGTGCCAGCAGCGTAGTGGTGGACAGCTCTGGAAACACCATATATTTT
CASSVVVDSSGNTIYF
>TRBJ1-4|TRBV6-6|.|.
TGTGCCAGCAGTTACTCCTTACAGGGCGGTGAAAAACTGTTTTTT
CASSYSLQGGEKLFF
>TRBJ1-5|TRBV7-9|.|.
TGTGCCAGCAGCCCTGAGGGGCCTCAGCCCCAGCATTTT
CASSPEGPQPQHF
>TRBJ2-4|TRBV14|once|.
TGTGCCAGCAGCTCGTCCGGGGGAGGCAAAAACATTCAGTACTTC
CASSSSGGGKNIQYF
>TRBJ1-5|TRBV6-4|few|TRBD1
TGTGCCAGCAGGGGACAGGGTCGGCCTCAGCCCCAGCATTTT
CASRGQGRPQPQHF
>TRBJ1-2|TRBV27|.|.
TGTGCCAGCAGTAGACGGGACGGAAGAGGCTACACCTTC
CASSRRDGRGYTF
>TRBJ1-6|TRBV19|.|.
TGTGCCAGTAGTATTCCCTTCTGTAGCTCCTATAATTCACCCCTCCACTTT
CASSIPFCSSYNSPLHF
>TRBJ2-4|TRBV13|.|TRBD1
TGTGCCAGCAGCTCGAGGACAGGGCAAAACATTCAGTACTTC
CASSSRTGQNIQYF
>TRBJ1-4|TRBV12-3/TRBV12-4|.|.
TGTGCCAGCAGTCCCGGACACGTTTCTAAACTGTTTTTT
CASSPGHVSKLFF
>TRBJ1-6|TRBV3-1/TRBV3-2|.|.
TGTGCCAGCAGCCAAGATGGGCAGGCTAACTATAATTCACCCCTCCACTTT
CASSQDGQANYNSPLHF
>TRBJ1-5|TRBV27|once|.
TGTGCCAGCAGTTTAACCCCACATGATCAGCCCCAGCATTTT
CASSLTPHDQPQHF
>TRBJ1-1|TRBV7-9|.|.
TGTGCCAGCAGCCAGTATGGGAACACTGAAGCTTTCTTT
CASSQYGNTEAFF
>TRBJ2-7|TRBV3-1/TRBV3-2|.|.
TGTGCCAGCAGCCAAGAAAACAACCGCTACGAGCAGTACTTC
CASSQENNRYEQYF
>TRBJ2-7|TRBV7-9|.|TRBD1
TGTGCCAGCAGCGGGACAGGGGGTTTCGACGAGCAGTACTTC
CASSGTGGFDEQYF
>TRBJ2-2|TRBV5-6|.|TRBD1
TGTGCCAGCAGCCGACAGGGAACGACCGGGGAGCTGTTTTTT
CASSRQGTTGELFF